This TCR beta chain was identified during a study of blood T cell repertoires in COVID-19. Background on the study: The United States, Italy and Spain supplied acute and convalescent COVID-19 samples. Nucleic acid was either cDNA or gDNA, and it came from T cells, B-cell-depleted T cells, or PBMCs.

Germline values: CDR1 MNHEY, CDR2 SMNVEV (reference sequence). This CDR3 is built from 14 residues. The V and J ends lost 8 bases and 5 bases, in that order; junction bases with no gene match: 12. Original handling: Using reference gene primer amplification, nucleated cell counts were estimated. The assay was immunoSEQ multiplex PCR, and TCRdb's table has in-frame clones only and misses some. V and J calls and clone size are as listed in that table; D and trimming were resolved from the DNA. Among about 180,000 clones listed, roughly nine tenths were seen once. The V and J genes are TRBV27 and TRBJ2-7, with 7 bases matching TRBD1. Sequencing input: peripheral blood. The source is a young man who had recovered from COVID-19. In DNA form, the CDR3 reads TGTGCCAGCGGCCCAGGGGGATTTTTCCACGAGCAGTACTTC. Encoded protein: CASGPGGFFHEQYF.